This is a list of T cell receptor beta chains from one sample in a study of blood T cell repertoires in COVID-19. TCRdb's copy holds only in-frame clones and misses some; the assay was immunoSEQ multiplex PCR. The table has approximately 210,000 clones, under 90% seen once; the top ten hold 15% to 20%. Sequenced: peripheral blood. These receptors all come from a man aged 30 to 39 with active or convalescent COVID-19. Both conserved end residues are part of each CDR3. The D gene is left open where the match is weak. Clone size, where shown, is once, few, many, or a class for clones that have expanded.

cdr3_nt: TGCAGCGTCCGGACAGATACGCAGTATTTT
cdr3_aa: CSVRTDTQYF
clone_size: NA
v_call: TRBV29-1
d_call: NA
j_call: TRBJ2-3

cdr3_nt: TGTGCCAGCAGCTTATACCGGGACAGCCTATATGGCTACACCTTC
cdr3_aa: CASSLYRDSLYGYTF
clone_size: few
v_call: TRBV7-2
d_call: TRBD1
j_call: TRBJ1-2

cdr3_nt: TGCGCCAGCAGCTTGGAGGGACTCTCCCCGGGAAACATTCAGTACTTC
cdr3_aa: CASSLEGLSPGNIQYF
clone_size: once
v_call: TRBV5-1
d_call: NA
j_call: TRBJ2-4

cdr3_nt: TGTGCCAGCAGTTTAGCGGCGGGCGGGAGAGGCTACACCTTC
cdr3_aa: CASSLAAGGRGYTF
clone_size: NA
v_call: TRBV28
d_call: NA
j_call: TRBJ1-2

cdr3_nt: TGTGCCAGCAGCCTACAGGGGGACGGAAACACCATATATTTT
cdr3_aa: CASSLQGDGNTIYF
clone_size: NA
v_call: TRBV3-1/TRBV3-2
d_call: TRBD1
j_call: TRBJ1-3

cdr3_nt: TGTGCCAGCAGCTTGGGGGACAGTAATAATTCACCCCTCCACTTT
cdr3_aa: CASSLGDSNNSPLHF
clone_size: many
v_call: TRBV7-9
d_call: TRBD1
j_call: TRBJ1-6

cdr3_nt: TGTGCCTGGCAGATGGACAGGGGTTGGACTGAAGCTTTCTTT
cdr3_aa: CAWQMDRGWTEAFF
clone_size: NA
v_call: TRBV30
d_call: TRBD1
j_call: TRBJ1-1

cdr3_nt: TGTGCCAGCAGCGTAGTGGGCGCAGATACGCAGTATTTT
cdr3_aa: CASSVVGADTQYF
clone_size: few
v_call: TRBV9
d_call: NA
j_call: TRBJ2-3

cdr3_nt: TGTGCCAGCAGTTCTAGCGGGTCCAAGAGCTCCTACGAGCAGTACTTC
cdr3_aa: CASSSSGSKSSYEQYF
clone_size: NA
v_call: TRBV6-5
d_call: TRBD2
j_call: TRBJ2-7

cdr3_nt: TGTGCCAGCAGTTTACTTACAGGGGGGAGCTCCTATAATTCACCCCTCCACTTT
cdr3_aa: CASSLLTGGSSYNSPLHF
clone_size: NA
v_call: TRBV28
d_call: TRBD1
j_call: TRBJ1-6

cdr3_nt: TGTGCCAGCAGGCGAGCCCTACTACAGGGGCCTGAAGCTTTCTTT
cdr3_aa: CASRRALLQGPEAFF
clone_size: NA
v_call: TRBV28
d_call: TRBD1
j_call: TRBJ1-1

cdr3_nt: TGTGCCAGCAGCTCCTCGGACAGGGGGCTGAACACTGAAGCTTTCTTT
cdr3_aa: CASSSSDRGLNTEAFF
clone_size: NA
v_call: TRBV7-9
d_call: TRBD1
j_call: TRBJ1-1

cdr3_nt: TGTGCCAGCAGCTTAGGTCACTCCACCTACGAGCAGTACTTC
cdr3_aa: CASSLGHSTYEQYF
clone_size: NA
v_call: TRBV7-2
d_call: NA
j_call: TRBJ2-7

cdr3_nt: TGTGCCAGCTCACCACTTAGAGGGGAACAGGGTGAAGCTTTCTTT
cdr3_aa: CASSPLRGEQGEAFF
clone_size: once
v_call: TRBV18
d_call: NA
j_call: TRBJ1-1

cdr3_nt: TGTGCCAGCAGTTTTTCAGGGTTCTCCTATAATTCACCCCTCCACTTT
cdr3_aa: CASSFSGFSYNSPLHF
clone_size: few
v_call: TRBV2
d_call: NA
j_call: TRBJ1-6

cdr3_nt: TGCGCCAGCAGCTTGAGGTCGGGGAGCGGTGTGGGTGAGCAGTTCTTC
cdr3_aa: CASSLRSGSGVGEQFF
clone_size: few
v_call: TRBV5-1
d_call: NA
j_call: TRBJ2-1

cdr3_nt: TGTGCCAGTAGTATTGCCTCCGGCGTACTAGGAGGGCCCGTGCAGTACTTC
cdr3_aa: CASSIASGVLGGPVQYF
clone_size: NA
v_call: TRBV19
d_call: NA
j_call: TRBJ2-7

cdr3_nt: TGTGCCTGGAGGAGCGGGGGGGCCTTTGAGACCCAGTACTTC
cdr3_aa: CAWRSGGAFETQYF
clone_size: medium-sized
v_call: TRBV30
d_call: TRBD2
j_call: TRBJ2-5

cdr3_nt: TGTGCCAGCAGCTCCCGCCGGACTCCATACAATGAGCAGTTCTTC
cdr3_aa: CASSSRRTPYNEQFF
clone_size: NA
v_call: TRBV11-3
d_call: NA
j_call: TRBJ2-1

cdr3_nt: TGTGCCAGCAGTTCTGACAGGGAGGCGGATCAGCCCCAGCATTTT
cdr3_aa: CASSSDREADQPQHF
clone_size: NA
v_call: TRBV28
d_call: TRBD1
j_call: TRBJ1-5

cdr3_nt: TGTGCCAGTAGTTCTACAGGGGGGCCCCGGGTCGAGCAGTACTTC
cdr3_aa: CASSSTGGPRVEQYF
clone_size: NA
v_call: TRBV19
d_call: TRBD1
j_call: TRBJ2-7

cdr3_nt: TGTGCCAGCAGCTTATATCGGACTAGCGGGAGCACAGAGACCCAGTACTTC
cdr3_aa: CASSLYRTSGSTETQYF
clone_size: NA
v_call: TRBV7-2
d_call: TRBD2
j_call: TRBJ2-5

cdr3_nt: TGCGCCAGCAGCCAAGCGGGACAGCACAATGAGCAGTTCTTC
cdr3_aa: CASSQAGQHNEQFF
clone_size: NA
v_call: TRBV4-1
d_call: TRBD1
j_call: TRBJ2-1

cdr3_nt: TGTGCCAGCAGCTTTGGACCGACAGCCTACGAGCAGTACTTC
cdr3_aa: CASSFGPTAYEQYF
clone_size: NA
v_call: TRBV7-8
d_call: NA
j_call: TRBJ2-7

cdr3_nt: TGTGCCAGCAGTTTAGGCCTCTCGGGGACTGAAGCTTTCTTT
cdr3_aa: CASSLGLSGTEAFF
clone_size: once
v_call: TRBV28
d_call: NA
j_call: TRBJ1-1

cdr3_nt: TGTGCCAGCAGCTTAACGCGAGAGAACACTGAAGCTTTCTTT
cdr3_aa: CASSLTRENTEAFF
clone_size: NA
v_call: TRBV7-3
d_call: NA
j_call: TRBJ1-1

cdr3_nt: TGTGCCAGCAGTCCCGGAGGGGGGGATGAAAAACTGTTTTTT
cdr3_aa: CASSPGGGDEKLFF
clone_size: NA
v_call: TRBV28
d_call: NA
j_call: TRBJ1-4

cdr3_nt: TGTGCCAGCAGCTTGGTTGTCAGGAACACTGAAGCTTTCTTT
cdr3_aa: CASSLVVRNTEAFF
clone_size: NA
v_call: TRBV5-5
d_call: NA
j_call: TRBJ1-1

cdr3_nt: TGTGCCAGCAACCTACTAGCGGGGGGGATCTACGAGCAGTACTTC
cdr3_aa: CASNLLAGGIYEQYF
clone_size: NA
v_call: TRBV28
d_call: TRBD2
j_call: TRBJ2-7

cdr3_nt: TGTGCCAGCAGCCTGGGCCTGGCGGGAGCGGAGACCCAGTACTTC
cdr3_aa: CASSLGLAGAETQYF
clone_size: NA
v_call: TRBV3-1/TRBV3-2
d_call: TRBD2
j_call: TRBJ2-5

cdr3_nt: TGCGCCAGCAGCTCCGGGACTAAGGGCACCGGGGAGCTGTTTTTT
cdr3_aa: CASSSGTKGTGELFF
clone_size: NA
v_call: TRBV5-1
d_call: TRBD2
j_call: TRBJ2-2

cdr3_nt: TGTGCCAGCAGCCACCGGACAGGGGACAATCAGCCCCAGCATTTT
cdr3_aa: CASSHRTGDNQPQHF
clone_size: NA
v_call: TRBV5-6
d_call: TRBD1
j_call: TRBJ1-5

cdr3_nt: TGTGCCAGCCCAAAGGAGGCTCTTCTAGATACGCAGTATTTT
cdr3_aa: CASPKEALLDTQYF
clone_size: NA
v_call: TRBV21-1
d_call: NA
j_call: TRBJ2-3

cdr3_nt: TGTGCCAGCACGAGGGGGCTTAATGAAAAACTGTTTTTT
cdr3_aa: CASTRGLNEKLFF
clone_size: few
v_call: TRBV6-5
d_call: TRBD1
j_call: TRBJ1-4

cdr3_nt: TGTGCCAGCACCCCGGCAGGGAGGGTCGAAAAACTGTTTTTT
cdr3_aa: CASTPAGRVEKLFF
clone_size: NA
v_call: TRBV28
d_call: NA
j_call: TRBJ1-4

cdr3_nt: TGTGCCAGCAGACAGACAGGGGCCGCAGGCTACACCTTC
cdr3_aa: CASRQTGAAGYTF
clone_size: NA
v_call: TRBV2
d_call: TRBD1
j_call: TRBJ1-2

cdr3_nt: TGTGCCAGCAGCCAAGAACTGGAGCAGTACTTC
cdr3_aa: CASSQELEQYF
clone_size: NA
v_call: TRBV3-1/TRBV3-2
d_call: NA
j_call: TRBJ2-7

cdr3_nt: TGTGCCAGCAGTCCGGTTAATTGGGGCTACACCTTC
cdr3_aa: CASSPVNWGYTF
clone_size: NA
v_call: TRBV6-2/TRBV6-3
d_call: NA
j_call: TRBJ1-2

cdr3_nt: TGTGCCAGCAGTTACTCGATTCGGGGGGGCGTGAAGACCCAGTACTTC
cdr3_aa: CASSYSIRGGVKTQYF
clone_size: NA
v_call: TRBV6-2/TRBV6-3
d_call: TRBD2
j_call: TRBJ2-5

cdr3_nt: TGTGCCTGGAGTCTCGGCCGTATCGGGACAGGGAGAGGGGAGGGCTACACCTTC
cdr3_aa: CAWSLGRIGTGRGEGYTF
clone_size: NA
v_call: TRBV30
d_call: TRBD1
j_call: TRBJ1-2

cdr3_nt: TGTGCCAGCAGCCAATTTACAGGGGACACTGAAGCTTTCTTT
cdr3_aa: CASSQFTGDTEAFF
clone_size: NA
v_call: TRBV3-1/TRBV3-2
d_call: TRBD1
j_call: TRBJ1-1

cdr3_nt: TGTGCCAGCGGCTCGGACAGGGCCCCCTACGAGCAGTACTTC
cdr3_aa: CASGSDRAPYEQYF
clone_size: NA
v_call: TRBV7-9
d_call: TRBD1
j_call: TRBJ2-7

cdr3_nt: TGTGCCAGCAGTTTAGCGAGGCCTAAAGATACGCAGTTCTTC
cdr3_aa: CASSLARPKDTQFF
clone_size: NA
v_call: TRBV28
d_call: NA
j_call: TRBJ2-1

cdr3_nt: TGTGCCAGCTCACTCGAAAACATTCAGTACTTC
cdr3_aa: CASSLENIQYF
clone_size: once
v_call: TRBV18
d_call: NA
j_call: TRBJ2-4

cdr3_nt: TGTGCCACCGGGAGGGACTGGGGCTACAATGAGCAGTTCTTC
cdr3_aa: CATGRDWGYNEQFF
clone_size: NA
v_call: TRBV6-6
d_call: TRBD2
j_call: TRBJ2-1

cdr3_nt: TGTGCCAGTAGTACTCTCAACAGGGCTGGGGCCAACGTCCTGACTTTC
cdr3_aa: CASSTLNRAGANVLTF
clone_size: NA
v_call: TRBV19
d_call: NA
j_call: TRBJ2-6

cdr3_nt: TGCGCCAGCAGCCCGGGACAGATGTTTGATTCCCTCCACTTT
cdr3_aa: CASSPGQMFDSLHF
clone_size: NA
v_call: TRBV5-1
d_call: TRBD1
j_call: TRBJ1-6

cdr3_nt: TGTGCCAGCAGCCCGGAGGGACAGGGGAGGACTGAAGCTTTCTTT
cdr3_aa: CASSPEGQGRTEAFF
clone_size: few
v_call: TRBV7-2
d_call: TRBD1
j_call: TRBJ1-1

cdr3_nt: TGTGCCAGCAGCGTAGCTTTGGGGCTCGATGGCTACACCTTC
cdr3_aa: CASSVALGLDGYTF
clone_size: NA
v_call: TRBV9
d_call: NA
j_call: TRBJ1-2

cdr3_nt: TGCGCCAGCAGCTCTACAGGGGGCGAACACAATGAGCAGTTCTTC
cdr3_aa: CASSSTGGEHNEQFF
clone_size: NA
v_call: TRBV5-1
d_call: TRBD1
j_call: TRBJ2-1

cdr3_nt: TGTGCCAGCAGCTTGGGCTGGCAGGGATTCTCCTACGAGCAGTACTTC
cdr3_aa: CASSLGWQGFSYEQYF
clone_size: NA
v_call: TRBV5-6
d_call: NA
j_call: TRBJ2-7

cdr3_nt: TGTGCCAGCAGCCCTTACAATTCGCTCTCTGGAAACACCATATATTTT
cdr3_aa: CASSPYNSLSGNTIYF
clone_size: NA
v_call: TRBV6-2/TRBV6-3
d_call: NA
j_call: TRBJ1-3

cdr3_nt: TGTGCCAGCAGCCCAAAGGGGAGGGGGACCCAGTACTTC
cdr3_aa: CASSPKGRGTQYF
clone_size: NA
v_call: TRBV3-1/TRBV3-2
d_call: TRBD2
j_call: TRBJ2-5